Presented here are 2 T cell receptor beta chains from one specimen sequenced in a study of blood T cell repertoires in COVID-19 (dated by TCRdb to about 2020). Library prep was done by the immunoSEQ multiplex PCR assay. The clones in this table, taken by TCRdb from immuneACCESS, are in-frame only. Not every clone is retained; where verified, under half of the shortfall comes from an unresolved V gene, and the cause of the rest is unknown. This sample has some 250,000 clones in its table, and 80% to 90% of those were observed once. Roughly 6.3% of the sample is held by the ten biggest clonotypes. The sequenced sample was peripheral blood. Receptors were obtained from a man in his fifties or sixties with acute or convalescent COVID-19.

The rearrangement joins TRBV7-3 to TRBJ2-5; no definite D call. The ends were cut back, 3 bases at V and 5 bases at J, with 10 bases in the middle. Germline lookup yields CDR1 SGHTA and CDR2 FQGTGA. CDR3 length: 13 residues. CDR3 in amino acids: CASSLGQAETQYF. The CDR3 DNA is TGTGCCAGCAGCTTGGGTCAGGCGGAGACCCAGTACTTC.

CDR3: CASSFGQGLYGYTF. The DNA for the CDR3 is TGTGCCAGCAGCTTCGGACAGGGGCTATATGGCTACACCTTC. V usage is TRBV5-6 and J usage is TRBJ1-2; 9 bases match TRBD1. The CDR3 has 14 residues. Trimming took 2 bases from V and 5 from J; bases not matched to a gene: 4. The germline V gene has CDR1 SGHDT and CDR2 YYEEEE.